These 20 T cell receptor beta chains share one sample of origin, sequenced in a study of T cell clonotyping in hematopoietic cell transplantation. Assay used: immunoSEQ multiplex PCR; TCRdb lists only in-frame clones, some missing. The sample carries 65,000 to 80,000 clones, approximately 95% recorded once. Time point here: recipient sample about 28 days before transplant, after cytoreduction. The starting material was peripheral blood mononuclear cells, obtained before stem cell transplant. Receptors originate from a woman aged 50 to 60 with acute myeloid leukemia. Some clones in this sample may be carry-over from other donors' samples.

The rearrangement uses TRBV5-1 and TRBJ1-5; D unresolved. The CDR3 extends over 14 amino acids. Trimming pared 0 bases from V and 7 bases from J, leaving 11 bases between. Germline CDR1 is SGHRS and CDR2 is YFSETQ. In DNA, the CDR3 is TGCGCCAGCAGCTTGGCCGGAGGGAACCAGCCCCAGCATTTT. Amino acid sequence: CASSLAGGNQPQHF.

The chain uses TRBV6-5 and TRBJ1-5; unclear D gene. The V end lost 2 bases, the J end lost 4 bases, and 12 bases lay between the germline ends. CDR3 length equals 15 residues. CDR1 is MNHEY, CDR2 SVGAGI, per germline. CDR3 nucleotide sequence: TGTGCCAGCAGTTACCGGGCCCTAGGGAATCAGCCCCAGCATTTT. This sequence encodes CASSYRALGNQPQHF.

The gene calls are TRBV30 and TRBJ1-1; no firm D call. In germline, CDR1 is GTSNPN, CDR2 SVGIG (reference sequence). With 2 bases removed from V and 4 bases from J, the gap between germline ends came to 8 bases. The CDR3 sequence is 12 residues long. DNA of the CDR3: TGTGCCTGGAGTCCCAACCCCACTGAAGCTTTCTTT. This gives the protein CAWSPNPTEAFF.

The chain combines TRBV23-1 with TRBJ2-7; D uncertain. TRBV23-1 is noted as an ORF with a role that remains uncertain. V shed 2 bases and J shed 4 bases, with 15 bases lying between them. The CDR3 covers 15 residues. The CDR3 protein is CASSQLDTLLYEQYF. The CDR3 DNA is TGCGCCAGCAGTCAACTAGACACCCTTTTGTACGAGCAGTACTTC.

The V gene is TRBV27, the J gene TRBJ1-1; D gene uncertain. Germline CDR1 and CDR2: MNHEY and SMNVEV (reference sequence). The length of the CDR3 is 13 residues. Trimming left V 8 bases short and J 3 bases short, with 13 bases between. CDR3 nucleotides: TGTGCCAGCTTTGGGTGGAAGGACACTGAAGCTTTCTTT. Translation: CASFGWKDTEAFF.

The chain uses TRBV6-5 and TRBJ2-7, with 9 bases aligning to TRBD1. V lost 4 bases and J lost 5; bases outside the gene matches: 6. The CDR3 spans 14 residues. The germline gives CDR1 MNHEY, CDR2 SVGAGI. The CDR3 here is CASSFGQGLNEQYF. In nucleotides, the CDR3 is TGTGCCAGCAGTTTTGGACAGGGGTTAAACGAGCAGTACTTC.

This clone was recorded once. The CDR3 loop reads CASSFGIQGINSPLHF. The CDR3 DNA reads as TGTGCCAGCAGCTTCGGGATACAGGGAATCAATTCACCCCTCCACTTT. The V gene is TRBV7-9, the J gene TRBJ1-6; TRBD1 might be the D (6 bases). The germline gives CDR1 SEHNR, CDR2 FQNEAQ (reference sequence). V gave up 3 bases and J gave up 7 bases, with 16 bases separating them. The CDR3 has 16 amino acids.

In the case of this clone: A read error may produce the germline difference seen at one junction end. This sequence joins TRBV7-2 and TRBJ2-1; weak D call: TRBD2 (6 bases). The CDR3 covers 15 residues. The germline V gene encodes CDR1 SGHTA and CDR2 FQGNSA. The DNA of the CDR3 is TGTGCCAGCAGCCTAGCGTCCCTTTCCTACAATGAGCAGTTCTTC. Its translation: CASSLASLSYNEQFF.

The CDR3 DNA is TGTGCCAGCAGCTTGTCCGGAAATGAAAAACTGTTTTTT. Protein sequence: CASSLSGNEKLFF. V and J are TRBV7-8 and TRBJ1-4; D gene uncertain. The CDR3 spans 13 residues. Germline-derived CDR1 and CDR2 are SGHVS and FQNEAQ. V was trimmed by 3 bases and J by 5 bases, leaving 7 bases between them.

The chain couples TRBV29-1 to TRBJ2-1; no firm D call. Deletions cut 1 base from V and 6 bases from J, with 10 bases between. This CDR3 has 13 residues. Germline V gene lookup returns CDR1 SQVTM and CDR2 ANQGSEA. The CDR3 DNA reads TGCAGCGTTGAAGGAGGATGGGGCAATGAGCAGTTCTTC. Protein: CSVEGGWGNEQFF.

V is TRBV19 and J is TRBJ1-4, with D maybe TRBD1 (5 bases). The CDR3 runs 15 residues. With 7 bases removed from V and 4 bases from J, the gap between germline ends came to 16 bases. Germline V gene sequence: CDR1 LNHDA, CDR2 SQIVND (reference sequence). The CDR3: CASTTPPGGNEKLFF. The CDR3 bases are TGTGCCAGTACCACCCCCCCGGGGGGTAATGAAAAACTGTTTTTT.

The chain has TRBV14 and TRBJ1-2, with D hard to call. Trimming shortened V by 0 bases and J by 1 base, and 9 bases separated the two germline ends. The CDR3 has 15 amino acids. Germline assignment: CDR1 SGHDN and CDR2 FVKESK. DNA for the CDR3: TGTGCCAGCAGCCAAGATTTTATGGATAACTATGGCTACACCTTC. This gives the protein CASSQDFMDNYGYTF.

The chain carries TRBV6-5 and TRBJ1-3; D might be TRBD1 (5 bases). CDR3 size: 14 residues. Trimming took off 6 bases at V and 2 bases at J, with 11 bases between the two ends. The germline V gene encodes CDR1 MNHEY and CDR2 SVGAGI. This CDR3 reads CASSRGPAGNTIYF. As DNA, the CDR3 is TGTGCCAGCAGCCGGGGCCCCGCTGGAAACACCATATATTTT.

The chain's CDR3 is CASSVIAGSNTGELFF. For the CDR3, the DNA is TGCGCCAGCAGTGTAATAGCGGGTTCGAACACCGGGGAGCTGTTTTTT. The V and J genes are TRBV10-1 and TRBJ2-2; 7 bases map to TRBD2. The ends lost 4 bases at V and 0 bases at J; junction bases unmatched: 5. Germline assignment: CDR1 WNHNN and CDR2 SYGVQD (reference sequence). CDR3 length equals 16 residues.

The genes are TRBV6-1 and TRBJ2-7, with D possibly being TRBD2 (5 bases). The CDR3 length is 15 residues. With 2 bases removed from V and 3 bases from J, the gap between germline ends came to 14 bases. The germline V gene encodes CDR1 MNHNS and CDR2 SASEGT. This chain's CDR3 is CASSETREKDYEQYF. CDR3 DNA sequence: TGTGCCAGCAGTGAAACGAGGGAGAAGGACTACGAGCAGTACTTC.

The rearrangement uses TRBV30 and TRBJ1-3, with TRBD1 matching over 9 bases. The CDR3 is 19 residues long. Unmatched junction bases numbered 14, after V lost 2 bases and J lost 0 bases. Germline V gives CDR1 GTSNPN, CDR2 SVGIG (reference sequence). The CDR3 sequence: CAWSFGTGWYDDSGNTIYF. The CDR3 DNA reads TGTGCCTGGAGTTTTGGGACAGGGTGGTATGATGACTCTGGAAACACCATATATTTT.

This chain joins TRBV19 and TRBJ2-3; D is perhaps TRBD1 (6 bases). The germline gives CDR1 LNHDA, CDR2 SQIVND (reference sequence). V was trimmed by 8 bases and J by 2 bases, leaving 8 bases between them. This CDR3 region has 12 residues. The CDR3 coding sequence is TGTGCCAGTGGGACATTCACAGATACGCAGTATTTT. Translated, it gives CASGTFTDTQYF.

V gene TRBV9 combines with J gene TRBJ2-3; unclear D gene. Germline V gives CDR1 SGDLS, CDR2 YYNGEE. This CDR3 has 15 residues. Deletions cut 0 bases from V and 4 bases from J, with 12 bases between. The chain's CDR3 is CASSVGNRAADTQYF. DNA for the CDR3: TGTGCCAGCAGCGTAGGGAATAGGGCGGCAGATACGCAGTATTTT.

This chain uses TRBV5-1 with TRBJ2-2; the D gene is possibly TRBD2 (6 bases). Germline assignment: CDR1 SGHRS and CDR2 YFSETQ. CDR3 size: 16 residues. The V end was cut by 4 bases, the J end by 6 bases, with 19 bases between. The CDR3 DNA reads as TGCGCCAGCAGCCCCCCAGGAGGAGGGATGCCCGGGGAGCTGTTTTTT. This encodes CASSPPGGGMPGELFF. Using reference TRBV5-1 and TRBJ2-2 for the parts outside the CDR3, the full variable domain is KAGVTQTPRYLIKTRGQQVTLSCSPISGHRSVSWYQQTPGQGLQFLFEYFSETQRNKGNFPGRFSGRQFSNSRSEMNVSTLELGDSALYLCASSPPGGGMPGELFFGEGSRLTVL.

The chain is built from TRBV11-1 and TRBJ1-2, with D hard to call. Germline-derived CDR1 and CDR2 are SGHAT and FQDESV (reference sequence). V shed 5 bases and J shed 2 bases, with 12 bases lying between them. This CDR3 has 14 amino acids. The DNA of the CDR3 is TGTGCCAGCAGCGGGTTCGGCGGGAACTATGGCTACACCTTC. Protein sequence: CASSGFGGNYGYTF.